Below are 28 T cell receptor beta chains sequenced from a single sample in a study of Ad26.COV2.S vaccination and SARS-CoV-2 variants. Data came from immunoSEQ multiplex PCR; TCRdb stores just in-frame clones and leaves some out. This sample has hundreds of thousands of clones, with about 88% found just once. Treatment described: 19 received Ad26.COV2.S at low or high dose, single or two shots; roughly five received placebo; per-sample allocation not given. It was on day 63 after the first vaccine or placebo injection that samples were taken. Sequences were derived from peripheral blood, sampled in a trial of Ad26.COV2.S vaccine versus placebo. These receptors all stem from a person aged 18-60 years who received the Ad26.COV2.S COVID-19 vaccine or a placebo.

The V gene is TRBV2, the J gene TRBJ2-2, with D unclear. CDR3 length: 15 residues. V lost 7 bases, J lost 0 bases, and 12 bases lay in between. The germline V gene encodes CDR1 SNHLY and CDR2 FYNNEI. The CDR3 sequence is CASTSGRPNTGELFF. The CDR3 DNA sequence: TGTGCCAGCACCTCGGGTCGACCGAACACCGGGGAGCTGTTTTTT.

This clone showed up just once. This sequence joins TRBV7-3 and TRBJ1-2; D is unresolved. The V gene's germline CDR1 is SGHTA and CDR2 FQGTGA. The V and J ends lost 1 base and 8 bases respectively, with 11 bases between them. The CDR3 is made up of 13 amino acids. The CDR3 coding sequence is TGTGCCAGCAGCTTAAAAGCGGGAGGGGGCTACACCTTC. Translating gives CASSLKAGGGYTF.

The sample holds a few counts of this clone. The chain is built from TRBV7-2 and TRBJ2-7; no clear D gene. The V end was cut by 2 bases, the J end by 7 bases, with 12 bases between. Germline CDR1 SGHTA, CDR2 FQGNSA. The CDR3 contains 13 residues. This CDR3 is CASSLRLSAEQYF. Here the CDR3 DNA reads TGTGCCAGCAGCTTACGGTTGAGTGCAGAGCAGTACTTC. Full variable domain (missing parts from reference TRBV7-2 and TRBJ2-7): GAGVSQSPSNKVTEKGKDVELRCDPISGHTALYWYRQSLGQGLEFLIYFQGNSAPDKSGLPSDRFSAERTGGSVSTLTIQRTQQEDSAVYLCASSLRLSAEQYFGPGTRLTVT.

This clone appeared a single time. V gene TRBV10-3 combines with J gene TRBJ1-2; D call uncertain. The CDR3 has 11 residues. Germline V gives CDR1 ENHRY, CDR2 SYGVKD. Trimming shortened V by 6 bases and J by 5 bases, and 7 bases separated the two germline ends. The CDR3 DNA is TGTGCCATCAGATACGGTTATGGCTACACCTTC. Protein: CAIRYGYGYTF.

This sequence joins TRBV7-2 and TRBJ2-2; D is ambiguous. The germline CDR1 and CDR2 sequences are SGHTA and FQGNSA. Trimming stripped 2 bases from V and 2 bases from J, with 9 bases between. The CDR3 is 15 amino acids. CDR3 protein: CASSLMGINTGELFF. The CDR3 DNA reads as TGTGCCAGCAGCTTAATGGGGATAAACACCGGGGAGCTGTTTTTT.

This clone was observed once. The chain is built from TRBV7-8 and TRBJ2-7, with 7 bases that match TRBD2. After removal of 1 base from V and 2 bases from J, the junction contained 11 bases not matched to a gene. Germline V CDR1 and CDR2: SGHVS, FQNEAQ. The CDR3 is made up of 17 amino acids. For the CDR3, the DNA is TGTGCCAGCAGCTTAGTAGCTAGCGGATATGAAGCCTACGAGCAGTACGTC. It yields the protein CASSLVASGYEAYEQYV.

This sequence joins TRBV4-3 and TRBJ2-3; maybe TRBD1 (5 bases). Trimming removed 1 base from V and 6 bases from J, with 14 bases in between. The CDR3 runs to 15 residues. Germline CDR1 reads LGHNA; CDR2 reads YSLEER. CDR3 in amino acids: CASSQGGGELDTQYF. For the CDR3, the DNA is TGCGCCAGCAGCCAAGGGGGCGGCGAATTGGATACGCAGTATTTT.

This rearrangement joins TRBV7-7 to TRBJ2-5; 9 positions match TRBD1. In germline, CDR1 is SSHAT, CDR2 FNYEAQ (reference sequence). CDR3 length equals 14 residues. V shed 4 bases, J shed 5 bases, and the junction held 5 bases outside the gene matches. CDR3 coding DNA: TGTGCCAGCAGCTCCCAACAGGGGGCTGAGACCCAGTACTTC. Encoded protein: CASSSQQGAETQYF.

Here the CDR3 DNA reads TGTGCCAGCAGCCAACCCCGAGGGGGGAGTATGGGGTCCTACAATGAGCAGTTCTTC. It is translated as CASSQPRGGSMGSYNEQFF. The V call is TRBV4-2, the J call TRBJ2-1; D is tentatively TRBD1 or TRBD2 (6 bases each). The length of the CDR3 is 19 residues. V lost 2 bases and J 1 base, leaving 21 bases between the germline ends. Germline V gene lookup returns CDR1 LGHNA and CDR2 YNFKEQ.

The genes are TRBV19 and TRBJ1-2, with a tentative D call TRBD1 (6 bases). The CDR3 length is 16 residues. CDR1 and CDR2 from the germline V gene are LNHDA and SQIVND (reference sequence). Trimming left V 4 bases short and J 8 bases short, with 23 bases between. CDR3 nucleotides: TGTGCCAGTAGTAACTCGGGGGCCAGGCCCCCGGGAGGCTACACCTTC. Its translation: CASSNSGARPPGGYTF.

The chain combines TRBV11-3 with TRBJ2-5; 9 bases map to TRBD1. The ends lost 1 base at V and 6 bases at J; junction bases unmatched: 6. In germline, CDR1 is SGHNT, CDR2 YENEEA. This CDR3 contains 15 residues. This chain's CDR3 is CASSLAPGTGKTQYF. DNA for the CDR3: TGTGCCAGCAGCTTAGCTCCTGGGACAGGGAAGACCCAGTACTTC.

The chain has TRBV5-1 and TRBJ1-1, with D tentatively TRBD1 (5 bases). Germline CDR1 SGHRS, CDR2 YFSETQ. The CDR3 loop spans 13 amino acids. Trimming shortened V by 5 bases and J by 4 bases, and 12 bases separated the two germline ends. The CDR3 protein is CASRGGTVTEAFF. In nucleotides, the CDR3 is TGCGCCAGCAGGGGAGGGACGGTCACTGAAGCTTTCTTT.

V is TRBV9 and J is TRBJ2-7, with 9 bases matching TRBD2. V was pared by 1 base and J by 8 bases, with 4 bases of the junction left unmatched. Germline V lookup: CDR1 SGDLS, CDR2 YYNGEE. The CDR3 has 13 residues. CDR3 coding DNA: TGTGCCAGCAGCGTACTAGCGGGGTGGAAGCAGTACTTC. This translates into CASSVLAGWKQYF. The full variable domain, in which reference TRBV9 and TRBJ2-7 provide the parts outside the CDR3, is DSGVTQTPKHLITATGQRVTLRCSPRSGDLSVYWYQQSLDQGLQFLIQYYNGEERAKGNILERFSAQQFPDLHSELNLSSLELGDSALYFCASSVLAGWKQYFGPGTRLTVT.

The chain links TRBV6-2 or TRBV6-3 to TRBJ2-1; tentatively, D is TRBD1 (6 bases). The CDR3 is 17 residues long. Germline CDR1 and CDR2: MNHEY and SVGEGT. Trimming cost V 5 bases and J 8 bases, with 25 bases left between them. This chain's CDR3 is CASSLRPYRGGSHEQFF. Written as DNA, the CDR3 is TGTGCCAGCAGTCTGAGGCCTTACCGAGGGGGTTCCCATGAGCAGTTCTTC.

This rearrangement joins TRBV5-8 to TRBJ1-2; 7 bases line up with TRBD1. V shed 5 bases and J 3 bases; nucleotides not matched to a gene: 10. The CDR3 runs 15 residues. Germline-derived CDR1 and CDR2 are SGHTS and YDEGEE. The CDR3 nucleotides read TGTGCCAGCAGTTACGACAGGGAGGGTTACTATGGCTACACCTTC. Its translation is CASSYDREGYYGYTF.

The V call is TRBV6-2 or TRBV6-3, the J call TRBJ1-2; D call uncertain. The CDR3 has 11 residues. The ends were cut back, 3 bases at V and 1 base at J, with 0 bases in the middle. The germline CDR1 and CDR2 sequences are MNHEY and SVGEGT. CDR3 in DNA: TGTGCCAGCAGTTATAACTATGGCTACACCTTC. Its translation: CASSYNYGYTF.

The chain's CDR3 is CASSQRGTGVYGYTF. In DNA form, the CDR3 reads TGTGCCAGCAGCCAACGCGGGACAGGGGTTTATGGCTACACCTTC. This chain connects TRBV4-2 to TRBJ1-2; TRBD1 agrees at 10 bases. The CDR3 consists of 15 residues. Looked up from germline, CDR1 is LGHNA and CDR2 is YNFKEQ. V lost 2 bases and J lost 5; bases outside the gene matches: 5.

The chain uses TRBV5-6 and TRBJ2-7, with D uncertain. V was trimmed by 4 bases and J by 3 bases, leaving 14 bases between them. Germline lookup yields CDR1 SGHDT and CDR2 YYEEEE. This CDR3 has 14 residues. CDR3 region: CASSLDRLFYEQYV. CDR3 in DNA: TGTGCCAGCAGCCTCGACCGCCTGTTCTACGAGCAGTACGTC.

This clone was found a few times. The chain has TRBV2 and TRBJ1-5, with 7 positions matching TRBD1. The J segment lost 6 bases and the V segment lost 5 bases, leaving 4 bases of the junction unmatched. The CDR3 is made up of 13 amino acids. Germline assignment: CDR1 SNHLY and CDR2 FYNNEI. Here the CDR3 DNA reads TGTGCCAGCAGTCTCAGGACAGGTCAGCCCCAGCATTTT. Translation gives CASSLRTGQPQHF.

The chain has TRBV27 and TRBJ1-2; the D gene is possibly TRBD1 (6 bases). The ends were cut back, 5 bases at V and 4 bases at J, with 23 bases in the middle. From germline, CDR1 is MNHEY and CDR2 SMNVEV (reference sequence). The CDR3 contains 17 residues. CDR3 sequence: CASSPHLTGTPGYGYTF. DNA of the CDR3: TGTGCCAGCAGTCCCCACCTTACAGGGACCCCTGGCTATGGCTACACCTTC.

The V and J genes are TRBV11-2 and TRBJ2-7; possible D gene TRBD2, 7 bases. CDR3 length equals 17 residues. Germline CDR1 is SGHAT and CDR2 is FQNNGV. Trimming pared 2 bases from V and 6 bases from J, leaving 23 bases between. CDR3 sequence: CASSLKGVGRGAIEQYV. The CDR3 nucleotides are TGTGCCAGCAGCTTAAAAGGGGTAGGGAGGGGGGCGATCGAGCAGTACGTC.

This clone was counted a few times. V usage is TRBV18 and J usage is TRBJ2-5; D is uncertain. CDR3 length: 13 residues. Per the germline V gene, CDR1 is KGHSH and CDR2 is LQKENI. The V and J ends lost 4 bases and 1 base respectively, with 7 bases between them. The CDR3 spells CASSRRLQETQYF. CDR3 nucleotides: TGTGCCAGCTCACGGCGCCTCCAAGAGACCCAGTACTTC.

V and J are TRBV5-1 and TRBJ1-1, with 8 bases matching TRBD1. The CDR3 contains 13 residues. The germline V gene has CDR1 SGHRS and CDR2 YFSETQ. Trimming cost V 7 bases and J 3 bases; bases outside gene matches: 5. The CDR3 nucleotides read TGCGCCAGCGGACAGGGTTGGGACACTGAAGCTTTCTTT. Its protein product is CASGQGWDTEAFF.

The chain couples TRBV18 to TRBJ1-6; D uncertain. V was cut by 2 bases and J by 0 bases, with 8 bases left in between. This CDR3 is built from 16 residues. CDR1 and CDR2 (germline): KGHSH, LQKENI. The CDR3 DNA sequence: TGTGCCAGCTCACCATCGACCCCCTCCTATAATTCACCCCTCCACTTT. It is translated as CASSPSTPSYNSPLHF.

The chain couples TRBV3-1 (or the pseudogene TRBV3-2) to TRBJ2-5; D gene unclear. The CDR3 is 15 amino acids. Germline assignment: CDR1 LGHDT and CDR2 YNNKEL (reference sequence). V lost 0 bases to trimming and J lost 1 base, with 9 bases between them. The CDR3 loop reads CASSQDLRPQETQYF. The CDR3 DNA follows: TGTGCCAGCAGCCAAGATTTGAGACCCCAAGAGACCCAGTACTTC.

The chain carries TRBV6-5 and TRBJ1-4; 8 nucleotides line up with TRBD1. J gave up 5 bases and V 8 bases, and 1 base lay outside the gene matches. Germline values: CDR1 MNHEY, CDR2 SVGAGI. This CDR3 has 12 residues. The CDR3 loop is CASRQGNEKLFF. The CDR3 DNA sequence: TGTGCCAGCCGACAGGGGAATGAAAAACTGTTTTTT.

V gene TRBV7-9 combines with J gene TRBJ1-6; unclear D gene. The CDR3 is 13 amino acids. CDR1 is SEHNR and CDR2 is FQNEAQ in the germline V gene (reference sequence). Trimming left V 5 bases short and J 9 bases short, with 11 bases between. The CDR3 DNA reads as TGTGCCAGCAGCCTGGACGGGATTTCACCCCTCCACTTT. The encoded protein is CASSLDGISPLHF.

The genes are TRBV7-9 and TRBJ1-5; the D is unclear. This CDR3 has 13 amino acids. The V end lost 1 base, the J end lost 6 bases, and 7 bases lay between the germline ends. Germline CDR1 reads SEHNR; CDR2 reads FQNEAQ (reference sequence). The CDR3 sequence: CASSLEHSQPQHF. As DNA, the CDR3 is TGTGCCAGCAGCTTAGAACACAGTCAGCCCCAGCATTTT. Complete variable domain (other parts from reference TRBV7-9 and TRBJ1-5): DTGVSQNPRHKITKRGQNVTFRCDPISEHNRLYWYRQTLGQGPEFLTYFQNEAQLEKSRLLSDRFSAERPKGSFSTLEIQRTEQGDSAMYLCASSLEHSQPQHFGDGTRLSIL.